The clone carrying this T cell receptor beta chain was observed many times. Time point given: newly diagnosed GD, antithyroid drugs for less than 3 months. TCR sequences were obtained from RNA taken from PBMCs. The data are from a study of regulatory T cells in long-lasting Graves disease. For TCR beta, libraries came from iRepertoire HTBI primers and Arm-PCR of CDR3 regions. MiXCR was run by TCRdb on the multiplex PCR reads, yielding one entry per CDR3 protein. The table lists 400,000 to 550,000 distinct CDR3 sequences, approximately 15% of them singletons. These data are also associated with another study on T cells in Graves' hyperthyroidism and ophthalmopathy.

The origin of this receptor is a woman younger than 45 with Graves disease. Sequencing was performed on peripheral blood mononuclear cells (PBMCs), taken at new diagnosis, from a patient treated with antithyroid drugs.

The CDR3 DNA is TGCGCCAGCAGCTGGGGGACAGGGGATGGCTACACCTTC. Its protein is CASSWGTGDGYTF. The V and J genes are TRBV5-1 and TRBJ1-2, with TRBD1 matching 10 bases. CDR3 length equals 13 residues. The germline V gene has CDR1 SGHRS and CDR2 YFSETQ. J lost 6 bases, V lost 3 bases, and 2 bases had no gene match.